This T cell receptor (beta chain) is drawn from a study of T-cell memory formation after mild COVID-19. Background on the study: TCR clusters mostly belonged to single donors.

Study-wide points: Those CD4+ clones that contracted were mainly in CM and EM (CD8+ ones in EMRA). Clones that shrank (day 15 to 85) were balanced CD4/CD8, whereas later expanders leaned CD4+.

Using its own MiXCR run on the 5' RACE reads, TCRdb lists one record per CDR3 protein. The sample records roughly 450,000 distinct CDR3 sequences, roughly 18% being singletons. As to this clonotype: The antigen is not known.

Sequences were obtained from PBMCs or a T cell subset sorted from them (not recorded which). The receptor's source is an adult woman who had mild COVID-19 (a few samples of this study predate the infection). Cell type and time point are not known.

CDR3 coding DNA: TGTGCCAGCAGTTTCAGTAGCGCCACCGGGGAGCTGTTTTTT. Its protein is CASSFSSATGELFF. The J gene is TRBJ2-2, the V gene TRBV27; tentatively, D is TRBD2 (5 bases). Germline V CDR1 and CDR2: MNHEY, SMNVEV (reference sequence). This CDR3 region has 14 residues. Trimming shortened V by 3 bases and J by 4 bases, and 9 bases separated the two germline ends.